These 31 T cell receptor beta chains were all obtained from the same sample, sequenced in a study of T cell repertoires in cytomegalovirus infection. TCRdb re-derived calls from the reads in MiXCR, one entry per CDR3 protein. The sample holds around 570,000 distinct CDR3 sequences; almost 40% are singletons and the top ten take around 46%. These receptors are not linked to any known antigen. Sequencing used cultured PBMCs, obtained from culture after CMV antigen stimulation. The receptors originated from a human donor in good health (CMV status not recorded). Some clones in this sample may be carry-over from other donors' samples.

This clonotype was detected once. The rearrangement uses TRBV4-3 and TRBJ2-7; 11 bases map to TRBD2. Losses at the gene ends were 0 bases for V and 6 bases for J; bases not matched to a gene: 4. The CDR3 is 15 residues long. Germline CDR1 LGHNA, CDR2 YSLEER. The CDR3 DNA reads as TGCGCCAGCAGCCAAGATGGTAGCGGGAGGGTCGAGCAGTACTTC. Translated: CASSQDGSGRVEQYF.

This chain joins TRBV27 and TRBJ2-4, with 8 bases aligning to TRBD1. The V segment lost 5 bases and the J segment 0 bases; nucleotides outside the gene matches: 9. Germline V CDR1 and CDR2: MNHEY, SMNVEV (reference sequence). The CDR3 length is 17 residues. The CDR3 DNA reads as TGTGCCAGCAGTCCACGCTACAGGGGGGTAGCCAAAAACATTCAGTACTTC. This sequence encodes CASSPRYRGVAKNIQYF.

There are a few counts of this clonotype. The chain links TRBV28 to TRBJ2-5, with 10 positions matching TRBD1. This CDR3 is built from 14 residues. Trimming cost V 7 bases and J 3 bases; bases outside gene matches: 5. Germline V CDR1 and CDR2: MDHEN, SYDVKM. The CDR3 loop reads CASTGDRGEETQYF. For the CDR3, the DNA is TGTGCCAGCACCGGGGACAGGGGCGAAGAGACCCAGTACTTC.

V gene TRBV20-1 combines with J gene TRBJ2-1; no clear D gene. V was clipped by 6 bases and J by 9 bases, with 12 bases between them. CDR3 length: 11 residues. In germline, CDR1 is DFQATT, CDR2 SNEGSKA (reference sequence). CDR3 sequence reads: CSAPIAFEQFF. The DNA for the CDR3 is TGCAGTGCCCCAATAGCTTTTGAGCAGTTCTTC.

The sample holds many counts of this clonotype. This chain links TRBV7-2 with TRBJ1-2; possible D gene TRBD1, 6 bases. The CDR3 has 15 amino acids. Trimming took 5 bases from V and 4 from J, leaving 17 bases between them. Germline V gene lookup returns CDR1 SGHTA and CDR2 FQGNSA. This chain's CDR3 is CASSPATDSFYGYTF. CDR3 DNA sequence: TGTGCCAGCAGCCCCGCCACGGACAGCTTCTATGGCTACACCTTC.

The chain combines TRBV25-1 with TRBJ1-3; TRBD1 matches 7 bases. Per germline, CDR1 MGHDK and CDR2 SYGVNS. Germline trimming cut 6 bases from V and 4 bases from J; bases unmatched to any gene: 9. The CDR3 runs 15 residues. The CDR3 loop reads CASSSDREGGNTIYF. The CDR3 DNA reads as TGTGCCAGCAGCTCCGACAGGGAAGGGGGAAACACCATATATTTT.

The J gene is TRBJ2-4, the V gene TRBV6-2 or TRBV6-3; 9 nucleotides agree with TRBD2. Germline-derived CDR1 and CDR2 are MNHEY and SVGEGT. Trimming at V came to 5 bases and at J to 7 bases, leaving 12 bases not matched to a gene. The CDR3 runs 16 residues. The CDR3 spells CASSDPLAGYSNIQYF. DNA of the CDR3: TGTGCCAGCAGTGACCCCCTAGCGGGATACTCCAACATTCAGTACTTC.

The V and J genes are TRBV4-1 and TRBJ1-5, with 8 bases matching TRBD1. V shed 4 bases and J 3 bases; nucleotides not matched to a gene: 5. The germline gives CDR1 MGHRA, CDR2 YSYEKL. The CDR3 consists of 15 residues. DNA for the CDR3: TGCGCCAGCAGCCCGGGACAGGCCAACAATCAGCCCCAGCATTTT. This translates into CASSPGQANNQPQHF.

This clonotype was seen more than once but under ten times. The CDR3, as DNA: TGTGCCAGCAGTTTATCCGGGACAGGGGACACCGGGGAGCTGTTTTTT. Translated: CASSLSGTGDTGELFF. The J gene is TRBJ2-2, the V gene TRBV11-2; 10 nucleotides match TRBD1. Germline V gene data show CDR1 as SGHAT and CDR2 as FQNNGV. The CDR3 sequence is 16 residues long. The junction had 7 bases not matched to a gene; V was cut back by 6 bases and J by 3 bases. Filled out from reference TRBV11-2 and TRBJ2-2, the complete variable domain reads EAGVAQSPRYKIIEKRQSVAFWCNPISGHATLYWYQQILGQGPKLLIQFQNNGVVDDSQLPKDRFSAERLKGVDSTLKIQPAKLEDSAVYLCASSLSGTGDTGELFFGEGSRLTVL.

The chain links TRBV7-9 to TRBJ2-3, with TRBD2 matching over 8 bases. Germline CDR1 is SEHNR and CDR2 is FQNEAQ (reference sequence). The CDR3 length is 15 residues. V trimming: 3 bases; J trimming: 4 bases; junction bases outside the gene matches: 6. DNA for the CDR3: TGTGCCAGCAGCTTCCTCGGGGGGGCCGCAGATACGCAGTATTTT. It specifies CASSFLGGAADTQYF.

This clonotype has just a few counts. This rearrangement joins TRBV7-9 to TRBJ2-1; 8 bases agree with TRBD2. The V gene end was trimmed by 1 base and the J gene end by 4 bases; junction bases not matched to a gene: 6. Germline V gives CDR1 SEHNR, CDR2 FQNEAQ (reference sequence). This CDR3 is 16 amino acids long. The CDR3: CASSLEERELYNEQFF. CDR3 coding DNA: TGTGCCAGCAGCTTAGAAGAGCGGGAGTTGTACAATGAGCAGTTCTTC.

This chain links TRBV20-1 with TRBJ1-1; D remains unclear. The CDR3 totals 13 residues. Looked up from germline, CDR1 is DFQATT and CDR2 is SNEGSKA (reference sequence). V was clipped by 1 base and J by 7 bases, with 13 bases between them. The CDR3 nucleotides read TGCAGTGCTAGAGCAGACCCAGGTGTTGAAGCTTTCTTT. As protein: CSARADPGVEAFF.

There are a few counts of this clonotype. The genes are TRBV20-1 and TRBJ2-3; a possible D gene is TRBD2 (5 bases). Germline CDR1 and CDR2: DFQATT and SNEGSKA (reference sequence). CDR3 length equals 14 residues. The ends were cut back, 5 bases at V and 1 base at J, with 13 bases in the middle. The CDR3 sequence: CSAGGRWGTDTQYF. In nucleotides, the CDR3 is TGCAGTGCTGGCGGGCGGTGGGGCACAGATACGCAGTATTTT.

This clonotype showed up just a few times. The chain has TRBV7-2 and TRBJ1-1; D may be TRBD1 (6 bases). Trimming shortened V by 8 bases and J by 11 bases, and 15 bases separated the two germline ends. This CDR3 is 11 amino acids long. Germline V gene lookup returns CDR1 SGHTA and CDR2 FQGNSA. CDR3 nucleotides: TGTGCCAGCGGAACTTCAGGGGAGGCTTTCTTT. Translating it yields CASGTSGEAFF.

The CDR3 bases are TGTGCCAGTACCCGGGACAGGGGCATAGGCAATCAGCCCCAGCATTTT. Translation: CASTRDRGIGNQPQHF. The rearrangement uses TRBV19 and TRBJ1-5; 10 bases are a match to TRBD1. Germline CDR1 reads LNHDA; CDR2 reads SQIVND (reference sequence). V lost 7 bases and J lost 2; bases outside the gene matches: 8. The CDR3 totals 16 residues.

This chain links TRBV12-3 or TRBV12-4 with TRBJ2-1; 14 positions agree with TRBD2. The V and J ends lost 4 bases and 9 bases, in that order; junction bases with no gene match: 5. There are 15 residues in the CDR3. The CDR3 here is CASSWTSGRNGEQFF. Written as DNA, the CDR3 is TGTGCCAGCAGTTGGACTAGCGGGAGGAATGGTGAGCAGTTCTTC.

The rearrangement uses TRBV12-3 or TRBV12-4 and TRBJ1-2; D is undetermined. V shed 2 bases and J shed 8 bases, with 9 bases lying between them. The CDR3 is 12 residues long. The CDR3 DNA reads TGTGCCAGCAGTTTATTAAGCGGCGGCTACACCTTC. Amino acid sequence: CASSLLSGGYTF.

This clonotype was observed a handful of times. This chain joins TRBV6-2 or TRBV6-3 and TRBJ2-2; 11 nucleotides agree with TRBD2. V shed 6 bases, J shed 7 bases, and the junction held 13 bases outside the gene matches. The germline CDR1 and CDR2 sequences are MNHEY and SVGEGT. The CDR3 is 17 residues long. For the CDR3, the DNA is TGTGCCAGCAGCCAAGATTTAGCGGGAGGGCCGGTCGGGGAGCTGTTTTTT. Its translation: CASSQDLAGGPVGELFF.

J is TRBJ2-7 and V is TRBV12-5; TRBD2 matches 11 bases. The V segment lost 6 bases and the J segment 5 bases; nucleotides outside the gene matches: 12. The CDR3 totals 16 residues. Germline V gene lookup returns CDR1 LGHNT and CDR2 FRNRAP. The CDR3 reads CASGNGLAGSFHEQYF. The CDR3 DNA follows: TGTGCTAGTGGAAATGGACTAGCGGGCTCCTTCCACGAGCAGTACTTC. Together with reference TRBV12-5 and TRBJ2-7, the CDR3 gives the full variable domain: DARVTQTPRHKVTEMGQEVTMRCQPILGHNTVFWYRQTMMQGLELLAYFRNRAPLDDSGMPKDRFSAEMPDATLATLKIQPSEPRDSAVYFCASGNGLAGSFHEQYFGPGTRLTVT.

The chain couples TRBV28 to TRBJ2-1; the match to TRBD1 covers 7 bases. The CDR3 covers 16 residues. Losses at the gene ends were 10 bases for V and 1 base for J; bases not matched to a gene: 13. Germline values: CDR1 MDHEN, CDR2 SYDVKM. The CDR3 DNA reads as TGTGCCACCTTATCGAAACAGGGGCTATCCTACAATGAGCAGTTCTTC. Translating gives CATLSKQGLSYNEQFF.

V and J are TRBV4-1 and TRBJ1-5; D is unclear. This CDR3 contains 13 residues. In germline, CDR1 is MGHRA, CDR2 YSYEKL. V lost 3 bases and J 6 bases, leaving 9 bases between the germline ends. DNA for the CDR3: TGCGCCAGCAGCCATGATAGAGGTCAGCCCCAGCATTTT. This gives the protein CASSHDRGQPQHF.

V is TRBV7-9 and J is TRBJ1-1; D unresolved. Germline CDR1 reads SEHNR; CDR2 reads FQNEAQ (reference sequence). Deletions cut 3 bases from V and 6 bases from J, with 8 bases between. The CDR3 has 12 amino acids. The DNA of the CDR3 is TGTGCCAGCAGCTTTGGGGTCTCTGAAGCTTTCTTT. Encoded protein: CASSFGVSEAFF.

This clonotype was counted only a few times. The V call is TRBV7-2, the J call TRBJ2-3; D might be TRBD2 (6 bases). The V gene's germline CDR1 is SGHTA and CDR2 FQGNSA. The V and J ends lost 5 bases and 2 bases respectively, with 17 bases between them. The CDR3 consists of 16 residues. In DNA form, the CDR3 reads TGTGCCAGCAGCCCCCGGTGGAGGGGTAACACAGATACGCAGTATTTT. It specifies CASSPRWRGNTDTQYF.

The chain carries TRBV4-2 and TRBJ2-3; 7 bases are a match to TRBD1. CDR3 length: 15 residues. V shed 5 bases and J 4 bases; nucleotides not matched to a gene: 9. Per germline, CDR1 LGHNA and CDR2 YNFKEQ. This chain's CDR3 is CASSDLDRVPDTQYF. Here the CDR3 DNA reads TGTGCCAGCAGCGACTTAGACAGGGTCCCAGATACGCAGTATTTT.

The chain recombines TRBV5-1 with TRBJ2-3, with D uncertain. From germline, CDR1 is SGHRS and CDR2 YFSETQ. Deletions cut 1 base from V and 2 bases from J, with 14 bases between. There are 16 residues in the CDR3. This CDR3 reads CASSLLAPSNTDTQYF. The CDR3 region has the DNA TGCGCCAGCAGCTTGCTGGCCCCTTCTAACACAGATACGCAGTATTTT.

This chain joins TRBV5-1 and TRBJ2-5; D gene ambiguous. Per the germline V gene, CDR1 is SGHRS and CDR2 is YFSETQ. The CDR3 runs 14 residues. V lost 2 bases and J 4 bases, leaving 12 bases between the germline ends. The CDR3 DNA reads as TGCGCCAGCAGCTTTCTCGTCGGACGAGAGACCCAGTACTTC. Translated, it gives CASSFLVGRETQYF.

This clonotype was seen at least ten times. The rearrangement joins TRBV7-8 to TRBJ1-2; D might be TRBD1 (6 bases). Germline V CDR1 and CDR2: SGHVS, FQNEAQ. With 1 base removed from V and 3 bases from J, the gap between germline ends came to 12 bases. This CDR3 region has 15 residues. CDR3 region: CASSLGPGVYYGYTF. The CDR3 DNA is TGTGCCAGCAGCTTAGGGCCAGGGGTCTACTATGGCTACACCTTC.

This clonotype was detected only a few times. The chain is built from TRBV4-1 and TRBJ2-4, with D possibly being TRBD2 (6 bases). Trimming left V 3 bases short and J 4 bases short, with 13 bases between. This CDR3 region has 15 residues. Germline-derived CDR1 and CDR2 are MGHRA and YSYEKL. CDR3 region: CASSHGRGMKNIQYF. The CDR3 DNA sequence: TGCGCCAGCAGCCACGGGAGAGGGATGAAAAACATTCAGTACTTC.

The chain employs TRBV19 and TRBJ2-2; D is unresolved. The germline V gene encodes CDR1 LNHDA and CDR2 SQIVND (reference sequence). V was trimmed by 9 bases and J by 0 bases, leaving 11 bases between them. The length of the CDR3 is 14 residues. The CDR3 sequence: CASRSGPNTGELFF. CDR3 nucleotides: TGTGCCAGCCGATCGGGCCCGAACACCGGGGAGCTGTTTTTT.

The chain employs TRBV12-3 or TRBV12-4 and TRBJ1-1, with D uncertain. The ends were cut back, 5 bases at V and 1 base at J, with 8 bases in the middle. The CDR3 is 13 residues long. The CDR3: CASSDPPNTEAFF. CDR3 nucleotides: TGTGCCAGCAGTGACCCCCCGAACACTGAAGCTTTCTTT.

This clonotype showed up just a few times. The CDR3 is CASSPWPAAFAFF. Written as DNA, the CDR3 is TGTGCCAGCAGCCCTTGGCCCGCGGCGTTTGCTTTCTTT. The chain recombines TRBV7-9 with TRBJ1-1; D is ambiguous. Trimming left V 5 bases short and J 11 bases short, with 18 bases between. The CDR3 consists of 13 residues. CDR1 is SEHNR, CDR2 FQNEAQ, per germline (reference sequence). Full variable domain (missing parts from reference TRBV7-9 and TRBJ1-1): DTGVSQNPRHKITKRGQNVTFRCDPISEHNRLYWYRQTLGQGPEFLTYFQNEAQLEKSRLLSDRFSAERPKGSFSTLEIQRTEQGDSAMYLCASSPWPAAFAFFGQGTRLTVV.